A selection of T cell receptor beta chains follows, all from one sample in a study of blood T cell repertoires in COVID-19. Some clones are missing from TCRdb's copy, which holds only in-frame ones; the method was immunoSEQ multiplex PCR. This table holds about 350,000 clones, more than 75% found once. Sequences were obtained from PBMCs or T cells enriched from blood (not recorded which). The receptor set was obtained from a woman in her 30s who had recovered from COVID-19. Each CDR3 is given with its conserved first and last residue. The order of the fields is D gene, clone size, J gene, V gene, CDR3 length, CDR3 DNA, CDR3 protein. D genes are given only for firm matches. Where a row states a size, it is once, few, many or the class of an expanded clone; other rows omit it.

-	-	TRBJ1-1	TRBV14	15	TGTGCCAGCAGCCAAGATATAGGCGGGAACACTGAAGCTTTCTTT	CASSQDIGGNTEAFF
TRBD1	-	TRBJ1-4	TRBV19	13	TGTGCCAGTAAAAGCAGGGGGCAAGAAAAACTGTTTTTT	CASKSRGQEKLFF
-	-	TRBJ1-1	TRBV5-1	15	TGCGCCAGCAGCTCCTGGAGAGGTTCGGGCACTGAAGCTTTCTTT	CASSSWRGSGTEAFF
TRBD1	-	TRBJ1-5	TRBV6-2/TRBV6-3	16	TGTGCCAGCAGTTACTCCGGGGGACAGACAAATCAGCCCCAGCATTTT	CASSYSGGQTNQPQHF
TRBD1	-	TRBJ1-6	TRBV19	13	TGTGCCAGTAGCCGACAGGGCCCGCCACCCCTCCACTTT	CASSRQGPPPLHF
TRBD2	-	TRBJ2-5	TRBV11-2	15	TGTGCCAGCAGCCGGACTAGCGGGGCCCAAGAGACCCAGTACTTC	CASSRTSGAQETQYF
-	-	TRBJ1-6	TRBV10-2	15	TGCGCCAGCAGGCTGACAGTGACGTGGAATTCACCCCTCCACTTT	CASRLTVTWNSPLHF
-	-	TRBJ2-1	TRBV28	16	TGTGCCAGCAGTTTATTCCGATGGGCCAATAAAAATGAGCAGTTCTTC	CASSLFRWANKNEQFF
-	-	TRBJ1-6	TRBV19	12	TGTGCCAGTAGTATTGGGCGCTCACCCCTCCACTTT	CASSIGRSPLHF
TRBD1	-	TRBJ1-4	TRBV7-2	15	TGTGCCAGCAGCATCTCGGGACAGGGTTATGAAAAACTGTTTTTT	CASSISGQGYEKLFF
-	few	TRBJ1-6	TRBV11-2	13	TGTGCCAGCAGCCCCGACAGGACTGCACCCCTCCACTTT	CASSPDRTAPLHF
TRBD1	-	TRBJ2-7	TRBV3-1/TRBV3-2	16	TGTGCCAGCAGCCGACAGGGACAACCTAGCTCCTACGAGCAGTACTTC	CASSRQGQPSSYEQYF
TRBD2	-	TRBJ2-1	TRBV11-3	18	TGTGCCAGCAGCTCAACAGGATTTGCGGGGGGCGCCTACAATGAGCAGTTCTTC	CASSSTGFAGGAYNEQFF
-	few	TRBJ2-3	TRBV2	13	TGTGCCAGCGGACCAGGGCTGGGGGATACGCAGTATTTT	CASGPGLGDTQYF
-	-	TRBJ2-2	TRBV4-1	12	TGCGCCAGCAGCCACGGCACCGGGGAGCTGTTTTTT	CASSHGTGELFF
-	-	TRBJ2-3	TRBV14	15	TGTGCCAGCAGCCAACAGGGTACTAGCACAGATACGCAGTATTTT	CASSQQGTSTDTQYF
-	-	TRBJ1-2	TRBV5-4	15	TGTGCCAGCAGCTTGGGGACAGCTTCTAACTATGGCTACACCTTC	CASSLGTASNYGYTF
TRBD1	-	TRBJ1-3	TRBV3-1/TRBV3-2	16	TGTGCCAGCAGCCACCCGACAGGGCTATCTGGAAACACCATATATTTT	CASSHPTGLSGNTIYF
-	-	TRBJ2-5	TRBV27	13	TGTGCCAGCAGTTCAATTTACCAAGAGACCCAGTACTTC	CASSSIYQETQYF
TRBD2	-	TRBJ2-3	TRBV4-2	20	TGTGCCAGCAGCCAAGTGGAGCTAGCGGGGGGGCAGCTCCGCACAGATACGCAGTATTTT	CASSQVELAGGQLRTDTQYF
TRBD1	-	TRBJ1-1	TRBV9	14	TGTGCCAGCAGCGAAACAGGGGGCGACACTGAAGCTTTCTTT	CASSETGGDTEAFF
TRBD2	-	TRBJ2-3	TRBV10-3	15	TGTGCCATCAGTAGAAGCGGGGGGGCCCCAGATACGCAGTATTTT	CAISRSGGAPDTQYF
-	-	TRBJ1-3	TRBV7-9	15	TGTGCCAGCAGCTTCCGACAGCTGGCTGGAAACACCATATATTTT	CASSFRQLAGNTIYF
-	few	TRBJ1-1	TRBV5-4	15	TGTGCCAGCAGCACCTACAGGGACATGAACACTGAAGCTTTCTTT	CASSTYRDMNTEAFF